The 26 T cell receptor beta chains listed next were all sequenced from one sample in a study of T-cell memory formation after mild COVID-19 (dated by TCRdb to about 2021). The library was generated by 5' RACE. TCRdb records Illumina NovaSeq 6000 as the sequencer. Using fastp at Q25 and MiXCR, TCRdb reprocessed the public reads and kept productive beta chains. Every distinct CDR3 protein forms one entry, paired with its most common genes and DNA. The sample contains approximately 300,000 distinct CDR3 sequences, approximately 19% of them found a single time. Of the sample, over 20% is held by the ten largest clones. Sample: PBMCs or a T cell subset sorted from them (not recorded which). The origin of the receptors is a young man who had mild COVID-19 (a few samples of this study predate the infection). The sample titles of this study are shuffled in the database, so cell type and time point are left out; the donor was told from shared clones.

In its sample, this clonotype was seen once. J is TRBJ2-5 and V is TRBV24-1; D unclear. Germline V gives CDR1 KGHDR, CDR2 SFDVKD. The V end lost 6 bases, the J end lost 3 bases, and 10 bases lay between the germline ends. This CDR3 contains 13 residues. CDR3 nucleotides: TGTGCCACCAGTCTTGGAAGGGAAGAGACCCAGTACTTC. This gives the protein CATSLGREETQYF.

V and J are TRBV15 and TRBJ2-7, with 8 positions matching TRBD1. J gave up 5 bases and V 5 bases, and 8 bases lay outside the gene matches. The CDR3 is 14 residues long. Germline V gene lookup returns CDR1 LNHNV and CDR2 YYDKDF (reference sequence). CDR3 residues: CATSSGTGSHEQYV. In nucleotides, the CDR3 is TGTGCCACCAGCTCGGGGACAGGATCTCACGAGCAGTACGTC.

This clonotype was detected ten times or more. The rearrangement uses TRBV7-2 and TRBJ2-3; D possibly corresponds to TRBD1 (6 bases). The length of the CDR3 is 19 residues. With 5 bases removed from V and 0 bases from J, the gap between germline ends came to 24 bases. From germline, CDR1 is SGHTA and CDR2 FQGNSA. CDR3 sequence: CASSKLSGTPPFSTDTQYF. In DNA, the CDR3 is TGTGCCAGCAGCAAGCTAAGTGGGACACCCCCATTTAGCACAGATACGCAGTATTTT.

CDR3 sequence: CASSSSRGLEQFF. CDR3 nucleotides: TGTGCCAGCAGCTCAAGCCGGGGGCTTGAGCAGTTCTTC. V and J are TRBV2 and TRBJ2-1; TRBD1 or TRBD2 may be the D gene (6 bases each). Trimming cost V 6 bases and J 9 bases, with 15 bases left between them. Germline lookup yields CDR1 SNHLY and CDR2 FYNNEI. CDR3 length equals 13 residues.

This clonotype was seen repeatedly, ten times or more. The V and J genes are TRBV6-2 or TRBV6-3 and TRBJ2-3, with D unclear. Trimming removed 0 bases at V and 0 bases at J, with 7 bases between. The CDR3 spans 15 residues. Germline lookup yields CDR1 MNHEY and CDR2 SVGEGT. The CDR3, as DNA: TGTGCCAGCAGTTACTCCGTCGCTAGCACAGATACGCAGTATTTT. Protein: CASSYSVASTDTQYF.

This sequence joins TRBV5-5 and TRBJ2-7, with D possibly matching TRBD1 (6 bases). Germline V CDR1 and CDR2: SGHKS, YYEKEE (reference sequence). The CDR3 consists of 13 residues. Trimming removed 2 bases from V and 3 bases from J, with 9 bases in between. The CDR3 reads CASSLTGIYEQYV. DNA for the CDR3: TGTGCCAGCAGCTTAACAGGGATCTACGAGCAGTACGTC.

V gene TRBV6-5 combines with J gene TRBJ2-1; 7 bases are shared with TRBD2. Germline V CDR1 and CDR2: MNHEY, SVGAGI. J lost 4 bases, V lost 8 bases, and 8 bases had no gene match. This CDR3 region has 14 residues. The CDR3 bases are TGTGCCAGCCGTAACGGGGGGTTGTACAATGAGCAGTTCTTC. Translation: CASRNGGLYNEQFF.

The table lists this clonotype with a few counts. The gene calls are TRBV6-6 and TRBJ2-7; 7 positions match TRBD1. Germline lookup yields CDR1 MNHNY and CDR2 SVGAGI (reference sequence). Germline trimming cut 5 bases from V and 6 bases from J; bases unmatched to any gene: 4. The CDR3 sequence is 12 residues long. The CDR3 DNA reads TGTGCCAGCAGTGAACAGGGGCTCGAGCAGTACGTC. Its protein is CASSEQGLEQYV.

The chain carries TRBV5-5 and TRBJ1-5, with a tentative D call TRBD1 (5 bases). CDR1 is SGHKS and CDR2 is YYEKEE in the germline V gene (reference sequence). The CDR3 sequence is 14 residues long. Trimming cost V 3 bases and J 3 bases, with 10 bases left between them. CDR3 region: CASSSRQFNQPQHF. CDR3 bases: TGTGCCAGCAGCTCTAGACAGTTCAATCAGCCCCAGCATTTT.

V gene TRBV12-3 or TRBV12-4 combines with J gene TRBJ1-6, with TRBD1 matching 7 bases. The V gene end was trimmed by 2 bases and the J gene end by 7 bases; junction bases not matched to a gene: 2. The CDR3 spans 14 residues. This CDR3 is CASSLSRGNSPLHF. CDR3 nucleotide sequence: TGTGCCAGCAGTTTAAGCAGGGGGAATTCACCCCTCCACTTT.

This chain connects TRBV5-1 to TRBJ1-6; D remains ambiguous. Germline V CDR1 and CDR2: SGHRS, YFSETQ. V was trimmed by 7 bases and J by 8 bases, leaving 19 bases between them. The CDR3 covers 15 residues. The CDR3 loop is CASAPSVPSDSPLHF. The CDR3 nucleotides read TGCGCCAGCGCACCTTCAGTTCCAAGTGATTCACCCCTCCACTTT.

This clonotype was detected many times. The chain uses TRBV6-2 or TRBV6-3 and TRBJ2-1; D might be TRBD1 (6 bases). V was clipped by 6 bases and J by 0 bases, with 18 bases between them. Germline lookup yields CDR1 MNHEY and CDR2 SVGEGT. The CDR3 runs to 17 residues. In DNA form, the CDR3 reads TGTGCCAGCAGGCGAGACGTGGGACACCTCTCCTACAATGAGCAGTTCTTC. Translating gives CASRRDVGHLSYNEQFF.

At least ten counts were recorded for this clonotype. The rearrangement links TRBV5-1 to TRBJ2-3; a possible D gene is TRBD2 (6 bases). With 3 bases removed from V and 8 bases from J, the gap between germline ends came to 16 bases. Germline V gene data show CDR1 as SGHRS and CDR2 as YFSETQ. This CDR3 is 14 amino acids long. The CDR3 coding sequence is TGCGCCAGCAGCTCGGGACGGGGACTTGGTACGCAGTATTTT. Encoded protein: CASSSGRGLGTQYF.

This chain connects TRBV10-3 to TRBJ2-3, with D unclear. Trimming left V 0 bases short and J 4 bases short, with 8 bases between. The CDR3 covers 14 residues. The germline V gene encodes CDR1 ENHRY and CDR2 SYGVKD. CDR3 residues: CAISESDRPDTQYF. The CDR3 DNA reads TGTGCCATCAGTGAGTCTGATCGGCCAGATACGCAGTATTTT.

This clonotype has more than one count but fewer than ten. The rearrangement links TRBV15 to TRBJ1-4; 7 bases align to TRBD1. The CDR3 runs to 15 residues. CDR1 LNHNV and CDR2 YYDKDF come from the germline V gene (reference sequence). Trimming cost V 3 bases and J 4 bases; bases outside gene matches: 5. CDR3 in amino acids: CATSRGTAGNEKLFF. In nucleotides, the CDR3 is TGTGCCACCAGCAGGGGGACAGCTGGTAATGAAAAACTGTTTTTT.

The chain is built from TRBV6-2 or TRBV6-3 and TRBJ2-7; D may correspond to TRBD1 or TRBD2 (6 bases each). The CDR3 totals 15 residues. Looked up from germline, CDR1 is MNHEY and CDR2 is SVGEGT. The V end lost 6 bases, the J end lost 5 bases, and 20 bases lay between the germline ends. The DNA of the CDR3 is TGTGCCAGCAGCCCCAGGGGACCCCCGGGGGACGAGCAGTACTTC. It is translated as CASSPRGPPGDEQYF.

V usage is TRBV4-3 and J usage is TRBJ2-2; tentative D call: TRBD2 (7 bases). The V gene's germline CDR1 is LGHNA and CDR2 YSLEER. This CDR3 is built from 17 residues. Trimming stripped 1 base from V and 4 bases from J, with 16 bases between. The CDR3 nucleotides are TGCGCCAGCAGCCAAGCTCTGGGGGGGGGCCTCACCGGGGAGCTGTTTTTT. Protein product: CASSQALGGGLTGELFF.

The chain has TRBV7-2 and TRBJ1-6, with no clear D. CDR1 and CDR2 (germline): SGHTA, FQGNSA. V was trimmed by 1 base and J by 7 bases, leaving 14 bases between them. CDR3 length equals 16 residues. CDR3 nucleotides: TGTGCCAGCAGCTTAGACGGCGGTACAAGGAATTCACCCCTCCACTTT. This gives the protein CASSLDGGTRNSPLHF.

This clonotype has only a few counts. The chain links TRBV3-1 to TRBJ2-7; D could derive from TRBD1 or TRBD2 (5 bases each). Germline V CDR1 and CDR2: LGHDT, YNNKEL (reference sequence). There are 13 residues in the CDR3. Trimming removed 2 bases from V and 8 bases from J, with 13 bases in between. The CDR3 reads CASSQFLGVQQYF. CDR3 DNA sequence: TGTGCCAGCAGCCAATTCCTGGGGGTTCAGCAGTACTTC.

Only a few counts were recorded for this clonotype. J is TRBJ2-5 and V is TRBV12-3 or TRBV12-4; TRBD1 or TRBD2 may be the D gene (7 bases each). There are 13 residues in the CDR3. V lost 7 bases, J lost 3 bases, and 12 bases lay in between. The CDR3 loop reads CASIAGGEETQYF. The CDR3 nucleotides are TGTGCCAGCATAGCAGGGGGGGAAGAGACCCAGTACTTC.

The sample holds a few counts of this clonotype. The CDR3 region is CASRGQGEETQYF. CDR3 DNA sequence: TGTGCCAGCAGAGGACAGGGCGAAGAGACCCAGTACTTC. V and J are TRBV6-2 or TRBV6-3 and TRBJ2-5, with TRBD1 matching 8 bases. With 6 bases clipped from V and 3 bases from J, the junction kept 3 bases outside the gene matches. Germline assignment: CDR1 MNHEY and CDR2 SVGEGT. The CDR3 is 13 amino acids.

This clonotype was counted only a few times. The CDR3 spells CASSPTGNTYEQYV. CDR3 DNA sequence: TGTGCCAGCTCACCGACGGGGAATACCTACGAGCAGTACGTC. The chain combines TRBV18 with TRBJ2-7; maybe TRBD2 (5 bases). The CDR3 contains 14 residues. V shed 3 bases and J shed 2 bases, with 11 bases lying between them. Germline lookup yields CDR1 KGHSH and CDR2 LQKENI.

This clonotype was seen a handful of times. The chain employs TRBV5-1 and TRBJ1-2; D is perhaps TRBD1 (5 bases). The germline gives CDR1 SGHRS, CDR2 YFSETQ. This CDR3 is 14 amino acids long. Between the trimmed V and J ends, which lost 0 bases and 2 bases, there was a span of 8 bases. The CDR3 coding sequence is TGCGCCAGCAGCTTGGGGTCAGGGAACTATGGCTACACCTTC. It translates to CASSLGSGNYGYTF.

The rearrangement joins TRBV24-1 to TRBJ2-3; D remains unclear. V dropped 4 bases and J dropped 6 bases, with 10 bases sitting between them. CDR3 length: 13 residues. Germline lookup yields CDR1 KGHDR and CDR2 SFDVKD. CDR3 residues: CATSERPEDTQYF. CDR3 nucleotides: TGTGCCACCAGTGAACGACCGGAGGATACGCAGTATTTT.

This clonotype has only a few counts. The DNA for the CDR3 is TGTGCCATCAAGCGGGATAGCAATCAGCCCCAGCATTTT. Encoded protein: CAIKRDSNQPQHF. This chain uses TRBV10-3 with TRBJ1-5; no clear D. Trimming pared 7 bases from V and 0 bases from J, leaving 7 bases between. The CDR3 covers 13 residues. Looked up from germline, CDR1 is ENHRY and CDR2 is SYGVKD.

The rearrangement uses TRBV5-1 and TRBJ1-1; possible D gene TRBD1, 5 bases. Trimming stripped 3 bases from V and 3 bases from J, with 12 bases between. The CDR3 consists of 14 residues. The germline CDR1 and CDR2 sequences are SGHRS and YFSETQ. As DNA, the CDR3 is TGCGCCAGCAGCTGGCCGGGGGGGGACACTGAAGCTTTCTTT. It codes for CASSWPGGDTEAFF.